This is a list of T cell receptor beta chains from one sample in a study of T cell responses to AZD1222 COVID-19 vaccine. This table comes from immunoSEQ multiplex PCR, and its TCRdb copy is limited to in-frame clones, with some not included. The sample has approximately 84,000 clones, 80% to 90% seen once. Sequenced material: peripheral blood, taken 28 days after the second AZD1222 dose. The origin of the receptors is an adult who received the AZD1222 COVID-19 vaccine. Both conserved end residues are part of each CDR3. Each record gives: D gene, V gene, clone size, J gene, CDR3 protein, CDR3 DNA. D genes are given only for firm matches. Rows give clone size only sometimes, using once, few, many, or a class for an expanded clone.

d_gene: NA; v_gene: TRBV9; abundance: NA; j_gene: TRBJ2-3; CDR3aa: CASSVSTPVGSDTQYF; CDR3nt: TGTGCCAGCAGCGTGTCCACCCCGGTGGGGTCAGATACGCAGTATTTT
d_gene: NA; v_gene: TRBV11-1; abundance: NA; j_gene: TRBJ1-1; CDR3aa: CASSLGSEAFF; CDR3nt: TGTGCCAGCAGCTTGGGGTCTGAAGCTTTCTTT
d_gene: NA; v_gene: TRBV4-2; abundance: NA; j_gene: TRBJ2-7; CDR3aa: CASSQERSYEQYF; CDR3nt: TGTGCCAGCAGCCAAGAACGCTCCTACGAGCAGTACTTC
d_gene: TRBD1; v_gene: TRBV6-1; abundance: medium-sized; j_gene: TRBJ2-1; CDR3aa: CASSAMDRGLYNEQFF; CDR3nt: TGTGCCAGCAGTGCGATGGACAGGGGGCTTTACAATGAGCAGTTCTTC
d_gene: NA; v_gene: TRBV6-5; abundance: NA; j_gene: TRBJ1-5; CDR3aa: CASSYRDHQPQHF; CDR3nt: TGTGCCAGCAGTTACCGGGATCACCAGCCCCAGCATTTT
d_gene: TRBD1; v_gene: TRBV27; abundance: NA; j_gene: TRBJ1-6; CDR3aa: CASSLRGRGLNSPLHF; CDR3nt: TGTGCCAGCAGTTTAAGGGGGCGGGGGCTTAATTCACCCCTCCACTTT
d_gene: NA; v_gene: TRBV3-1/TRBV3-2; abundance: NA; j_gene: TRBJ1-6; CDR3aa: CASSQGYGSSYNSPLHF; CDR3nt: TGTGCCAGCAGCCAAGGGTATGGGAGCTCCTATAATTCACCCCTCCACTTT
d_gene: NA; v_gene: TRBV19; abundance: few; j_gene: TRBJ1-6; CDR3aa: CASTASENSPLHF; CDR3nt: TGTGCCAGCACCGCTTCTGAAAATTCACCCCTCCACTTT
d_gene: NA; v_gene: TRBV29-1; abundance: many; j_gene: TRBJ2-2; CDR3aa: CSVYRAYTGELFF; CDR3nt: TGCAGCGTTTACAGGGCATACACCGGGGAGCTGTTTTTT
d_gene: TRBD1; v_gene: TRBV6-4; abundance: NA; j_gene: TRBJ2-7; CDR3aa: CASSGTGGHQSSYEQYF; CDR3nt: TGTGCCAGCAGTGGAACAGGGGGCCATCAAAGCTCCTACGAGCAGTACTTC
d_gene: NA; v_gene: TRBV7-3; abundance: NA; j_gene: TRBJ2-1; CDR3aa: CASSLSGYNEQFF; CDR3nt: TGTGCCAGCAGCTTAAGTGGCTACAATGAGCAGTTCTTC
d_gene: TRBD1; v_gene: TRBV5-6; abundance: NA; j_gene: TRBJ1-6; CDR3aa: CASSFGQGTSPLHF; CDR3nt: TGTGCCAGCAGCTTCGGACAGGGGACTTCACCCCTCCACTTT
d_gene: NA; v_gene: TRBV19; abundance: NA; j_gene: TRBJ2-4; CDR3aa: CASSIDGKQVGKNIQYF; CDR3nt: TGTGCCAGTAGTATAGATGGCAAACAGGTGGGCAAAAACATTCAGTACTTC
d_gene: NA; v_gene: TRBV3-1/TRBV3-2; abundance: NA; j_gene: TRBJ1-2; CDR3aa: CASSLRGVSSRNGYTF; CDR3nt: TGTGCCAGCAGCCTGCGAGGGGTGTCCTCTCGGAACGGCTACACCTTC
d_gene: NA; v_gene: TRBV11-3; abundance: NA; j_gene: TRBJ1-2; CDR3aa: CASSLGKRCHSHYGYTF; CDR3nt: TGTGCCAGCAGCTTAGGCAAGAGGTGTCATAGCCACTATGGCTACACCTTC
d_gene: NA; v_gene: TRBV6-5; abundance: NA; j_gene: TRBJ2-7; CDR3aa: CASSYAASEQYF; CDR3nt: TGTGCCAGCAGTTACGCTGCTTCCGAGCAGTACTTC
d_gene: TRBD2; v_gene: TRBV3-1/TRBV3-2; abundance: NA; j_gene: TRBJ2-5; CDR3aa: CASSPTSGDLETQYF; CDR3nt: TGTGCCAGCAGCCCGACTAGCGGGGATCTAGAGACCCAGTACTTC
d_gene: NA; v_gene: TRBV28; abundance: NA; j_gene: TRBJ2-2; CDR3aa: CASSPQGGGELFF; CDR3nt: TGTGCCAGCAGTCCACAGGGTGGCGGGGAGCTGTTTTTT